The present entry profiles one TCR beta chain with its context. Its antigen is as yet unknown. The data belong to a study of T cell responses to AZD1222 COVID-19 vaccine. General observations from the study: Spike was spanned by vaccine-associated CD4 TCRs, with dominance at 160-218 and 743-854. Only 5 to 7 individuals given AZD1222 were seropositive at baseline. None of the repertoires were sampled until the peak T cell response had passed.

Data came from immunoSEQ multiplex PCR; TCRdb stores just in-frame clones and leaves some out. The table records approximately 180,000 clones, roughly 91% of them present only once. The V gene lost 1 base and the J gene lost 2 bases, with 9 bases spanning the gap. Germline V gives CDR1 SGHDN, CDR2 FVKESK. The CDR3 runs to 14 residues. Recipients boosted at about 4 weeks or about 12 weeks are pooled. This receptor was obtained from an adult who received the AZD1222 COVID-19 vaccine. Specimen: peripheral blood, collected 28 days after the second AZD1222 dose. The V call is TRBV14, the J call TRBJ2-7; possibly TRBD1 for D (6 bases). The CDR3 region has the DNA TGTGCCAGCAGCCAAGCAGGGGCACCCTACGAGCAGTACTTC. Amino acid sequence: CASSQAGAPYEQYF.